This T cell receptor (beta chain) is from a study of cytomegalovirus exposure and HLA in healthy donors. Primers for the PCR totalled 60 Vbeta and 13 Jbeta. The table came from immunoSEQ multiplex PCR; TCRdb's copy has only in-frame clones and leaves some out. The sample gives approximately 110,000 clones, about 61% of which show up once; roughly 8.3% is in the top ten. In regard to this clone: Its target is unknown.

Study results and limitations: Reports showed the classifier diagnosing cytomegalovirus status with high specificity and sensitivity. Presence/absence analyses rested on an assumption that sequencing depth was roughly uniform across donors.

Germline V lookup: CDR1 SGHAT, CDR2 FQNNGV. The CDR3 loop spans 14 amino acids. Deletions cut 4 bases from V and 7 bases from J, with 11 bases between. This chain joins TRBV11-2 and TRBJ1-6; D not resolved. Sequenced: PBMCs. The source is a man between 18 and 29 years old in good health and CMV-seropositive. CDR3 nucleotide sequence: TGTGCCAGCAGCTGGCGGTCCGGGAATTCACCCCTCCACTTT. Its translation is CASSWRSGNSPLHF.